The clone carrying this TCR beta chain came up many times. Noted time point: newly diagnosed GD, antithyroid drugs for less than 3 months. From PBMCs, RNA was extracted and then used to make the TCR library. These data originate in a study of regulatory T cells in long-lasting Graves disease. The TCR beta library used iRepertoire HTBI primers with Arm-PCR amplification of CDR3. In TCRdb, the multiplex PCR reads were re-called with MiXCR into one record per CDR3 protein. The sample consists of about 400,000 distinct CDR3 sequences, 15% to 20% of them appearing once. This CDR3 spans 15 amino acids. Germline CDR1 is SGHAT and CDR2 is FQNNGV. The ends lost 7 bases at V and 2 bases at J; junction bases unmatched: 8. Another study also made use of these data, one on T cells in Graves' hyperthyroidism and ophthalmopathy.

This specimen consisted of peripheral blood mononuclear cells (PBMCs), obtained at new diagnosis, from a patient treated with antithyroid drugs. The receptor was isolated from a woman younger than 30 with Graves disease. The chain joins TRBV11-2 to TRBJ2-1; 7 nucleotides agree with TRBD2. The CDR3 reads CASTPEAGAYNEQFF. Here the CDR3 DNA reads TGTGCCAGCACCCCTGAGGCGGGAGCCTACAATGAGCAGTTCTTC.